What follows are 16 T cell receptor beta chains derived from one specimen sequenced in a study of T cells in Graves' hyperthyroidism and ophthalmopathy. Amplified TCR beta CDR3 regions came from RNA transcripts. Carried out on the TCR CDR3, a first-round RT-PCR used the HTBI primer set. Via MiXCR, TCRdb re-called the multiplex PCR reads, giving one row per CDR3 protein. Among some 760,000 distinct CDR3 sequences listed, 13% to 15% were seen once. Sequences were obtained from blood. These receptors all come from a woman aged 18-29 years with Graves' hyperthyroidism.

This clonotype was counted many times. CDR3 loop: CASSPLDREQFF. In DNA, the CDR3 is TGTGCCAGCAGCCCCTTAGACCGGGAGCAGTTCTTC. The chain recombines TRBV3-1 with TRBJ2-1; D uncertain. The length of the CDR3 is 12 residues. V lost 4 bases and J 10 bases, leaving 11 bases between the germline ends. Per the germline V gene, CDR1 is LGHDT and CDR2 is YNNKEL (reference sequence).

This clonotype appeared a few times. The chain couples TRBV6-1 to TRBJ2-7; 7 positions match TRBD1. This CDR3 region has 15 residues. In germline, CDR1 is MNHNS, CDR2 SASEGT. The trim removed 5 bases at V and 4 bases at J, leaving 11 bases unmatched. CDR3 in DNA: TGTGCCAGCAGTTTATTAGCAGGGGGAATATACGAGCAGTACTTC. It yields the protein CASSLLAGGIYEQYF.

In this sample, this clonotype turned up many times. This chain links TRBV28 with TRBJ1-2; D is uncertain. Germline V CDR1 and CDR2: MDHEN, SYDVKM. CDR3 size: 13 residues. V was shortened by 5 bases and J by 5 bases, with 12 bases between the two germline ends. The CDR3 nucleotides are TGTGCCAGCAGTCCCAGGACCGTTTATGGCTACACCTTC. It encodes CASSPRTVYGYTF.

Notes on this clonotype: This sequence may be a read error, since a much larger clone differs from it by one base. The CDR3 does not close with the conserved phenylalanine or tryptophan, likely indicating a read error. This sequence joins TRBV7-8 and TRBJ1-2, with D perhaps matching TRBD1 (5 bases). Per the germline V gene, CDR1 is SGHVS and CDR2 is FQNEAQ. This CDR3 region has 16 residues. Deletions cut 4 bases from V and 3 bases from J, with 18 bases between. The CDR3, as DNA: TGTGCCAGCAGCTCTAGCAGGGCTGGGCTATACTATGGCTACACCCTC. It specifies CASSSSRAGLYYGYTL.

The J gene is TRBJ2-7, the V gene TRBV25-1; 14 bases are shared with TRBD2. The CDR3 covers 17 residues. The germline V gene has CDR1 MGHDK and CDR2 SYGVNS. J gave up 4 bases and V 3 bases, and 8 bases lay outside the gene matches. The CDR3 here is CASSDPGTSGSSYEQYF. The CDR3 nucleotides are TGTGCCAGCAGTGACCCTGGGACTAGCGGGAGCTCTTACGAGCAGTACTTC.

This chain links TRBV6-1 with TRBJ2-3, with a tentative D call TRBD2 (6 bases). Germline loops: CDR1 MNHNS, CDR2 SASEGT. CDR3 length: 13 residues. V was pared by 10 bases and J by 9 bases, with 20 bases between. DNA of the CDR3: TGTGCCACTCATCTACTGGGAGGAAAAACGCAGTATTTT. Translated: CATHLLGGKTQYF.

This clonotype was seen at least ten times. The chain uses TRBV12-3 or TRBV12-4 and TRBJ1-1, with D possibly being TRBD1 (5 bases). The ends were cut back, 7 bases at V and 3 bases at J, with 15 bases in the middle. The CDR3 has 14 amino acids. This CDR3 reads CASTRGRLDTEAFF. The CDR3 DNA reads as TGTGCCAGCACAAGGGGCAGGTTGGACACTGAAGCTTTCTTT.

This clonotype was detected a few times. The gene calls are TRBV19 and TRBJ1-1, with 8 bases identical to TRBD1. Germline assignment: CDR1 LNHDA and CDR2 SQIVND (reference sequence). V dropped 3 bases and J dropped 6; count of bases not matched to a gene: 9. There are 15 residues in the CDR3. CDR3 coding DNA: TGTGCCAGTAGTATGGGAACAGGGGGATTCGCTGAAGCTTTCTTT. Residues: CASSMGTGGFAEAFF. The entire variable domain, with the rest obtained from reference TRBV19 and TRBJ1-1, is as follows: DGGITQSPKYLFRKEGQNVTLSCEQNLNHDAMYWYRQDPGQGLRLIYYSQIVNDFQKGDIAEGYSVSREKKESFPLTVTSAQKNPTAFYLCASSMGTGGFAEAFFGQGTRLTVV.

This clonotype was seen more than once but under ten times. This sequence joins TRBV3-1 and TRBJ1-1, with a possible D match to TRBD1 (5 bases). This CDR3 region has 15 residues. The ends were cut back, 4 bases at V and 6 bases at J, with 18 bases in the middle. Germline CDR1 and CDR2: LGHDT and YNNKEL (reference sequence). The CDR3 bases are TGTGCCAGCAGCCCTCGAGACAGCGTATTTTCTGAAGCTTTCTTT. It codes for CASSPRDSVFSEAFF.

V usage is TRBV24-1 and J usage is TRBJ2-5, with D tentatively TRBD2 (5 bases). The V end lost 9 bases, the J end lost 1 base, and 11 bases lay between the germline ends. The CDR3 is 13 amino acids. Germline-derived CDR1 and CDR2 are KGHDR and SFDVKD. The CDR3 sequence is CATSGLSQETQYF. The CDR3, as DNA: TGTGCCACCTCCGGACTCTCCCAAGAGACCCAGTACTTC.

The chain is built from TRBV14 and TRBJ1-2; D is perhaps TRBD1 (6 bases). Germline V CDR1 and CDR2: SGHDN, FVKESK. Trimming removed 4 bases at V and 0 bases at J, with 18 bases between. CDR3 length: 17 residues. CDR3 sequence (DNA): TGTGCCAGCAGCCCTAGACCAGGACAGCGAACTAACTATGGCTACACCTTC. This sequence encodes CASSPRPGQRTNYGYTF. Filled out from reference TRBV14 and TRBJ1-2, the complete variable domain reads EAGVTQFPSHSVIEKGQTVTLRCDPISGHDNLYWYRRVMGKEIKFLLHFVKESKQDESGMPNNRFLAERTGGTYSTLKVQPAELEDSGVYFCASSPRPGQRTNYGYTFGSGTRLTVV.

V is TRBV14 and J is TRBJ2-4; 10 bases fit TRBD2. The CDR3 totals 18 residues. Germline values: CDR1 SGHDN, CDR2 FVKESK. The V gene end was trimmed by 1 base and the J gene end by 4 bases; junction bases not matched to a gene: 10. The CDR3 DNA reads TGTGCCAGCAGCCAAGGGACCCTAGCGGGAGCTGGGAAAAACATTCAGTACTTC. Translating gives CASSQGTLAGAGKNIQYF.

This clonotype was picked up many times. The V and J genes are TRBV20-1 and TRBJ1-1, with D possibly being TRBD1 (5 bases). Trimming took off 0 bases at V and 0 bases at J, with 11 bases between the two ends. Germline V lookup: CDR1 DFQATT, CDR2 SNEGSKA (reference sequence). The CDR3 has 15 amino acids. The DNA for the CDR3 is TGCAGTGCTAGAGATACGGGGCGGCTGAACACTGAAGCTTTCTTT. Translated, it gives CSARDTGRLNTEAFF.

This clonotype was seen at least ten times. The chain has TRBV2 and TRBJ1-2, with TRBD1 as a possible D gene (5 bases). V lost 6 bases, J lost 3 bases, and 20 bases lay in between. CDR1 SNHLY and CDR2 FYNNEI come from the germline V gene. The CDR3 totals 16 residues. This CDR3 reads CASRTGRAGDDYGYTF. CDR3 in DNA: TGTGCCAGCAGGACCGGACGGGCGGGGGACGACTATGGCTACACCTTC.

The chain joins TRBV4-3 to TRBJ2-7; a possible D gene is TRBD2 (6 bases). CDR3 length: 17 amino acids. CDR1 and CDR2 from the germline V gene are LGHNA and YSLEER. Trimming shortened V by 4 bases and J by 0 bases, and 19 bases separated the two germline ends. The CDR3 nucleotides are TGCGCCAGCAGCCGCTCAATAGCCAGCGGGTACTCCTACGAGCAGTACTTC. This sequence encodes CASSRSIASGYSYEQYF.

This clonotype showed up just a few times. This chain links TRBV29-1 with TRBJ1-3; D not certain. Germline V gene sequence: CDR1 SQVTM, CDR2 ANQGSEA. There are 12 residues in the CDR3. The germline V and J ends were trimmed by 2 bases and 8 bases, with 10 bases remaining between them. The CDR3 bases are TGCAGCGTTGAAAAGGGTGAAGACACCATATATTTT. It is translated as CSVEKGEDTIYF.